The sequence of this T cell receptor beta chain was determined in a study of shared clonotypes between healthy human individuals. The trim removed 3 bases at V and 0 bases at J, leaving 3 bases unmatched. The CDR3 has 15 residues. The germline V gene has CDR1 SGHRS and CDR2 YFSETQ. Adult Caucasians living in Nashville, Tennessee made up all of the donors. Libraries were prepared by immunoSEQ multiplex PCR; TCRdb keeps only in-frame clonotypes and omits some of them. Of just over 2,000,000 clones listed, roughly 94% are singletons. Concerning this clone itself: Other DNA sequences within the sample encode an identical CDR3.

The chain links TRBV5-1 to TRBJ2-3; TRBD2 matches at 8 bases. The source is a man younger than 35 in good health. The specimen was naive CD4+ T cells sorted from blood. The sample's subset: CD45RA+ positively selected. The CDR3 is CASSSLAGSTDTQYF. CDR3 coding DNA: TGCGCCAGCAGCTCCTTAGCGGGGAGCACAGATACGCAGTATTTT. The variable domain in full, with the rest retrieved from reference TRBV5-1 and TRBJ2-3, is KAGVTQTPRYLIKTRGQQVTLSCSPISGHRSVSWYQQTPGQGLQFLFEYFSETQRNKGNFPGRFSGRQFSNSRSEMNVSTLELGDSALYLCASSSLAGSTDTQYFGPGTRLTVL.